The rows below give T cell receptor beta chains drawn from one sample of a study of metastatic and nonmetastatic thyroid tumors. TCRdb re-called the PCR reads via MiXCR. The sample lists 15,000 or so clones, about 23% occurring once. Sequencing was performed on tumor tissue. The receptors stem from a female donor with papillary thyroid cancer or a benign thyroid nodule (not recorded which). Some clones in this sample may be carry-over from other donors' samples. Both conserved end residues are trimmed from each CDR3. Fields, in order: J gene, V gene, CDR3 protein.

>TRBJ1-5|TRBV20-1
SARGQQDSNQPQH
>TRBJ1-1|TRBV20-1
SARVGESLNTEAF
>TRBJ1-2|TRBV7-9
ASSFHDMGSYGYT
>TRBJ1-5|TRBV6-1
ASGGRDQPQH
>TRBJ1-3|TRBV28
ASSSYDLSSGNTIY
>TRBJ1-2|TRBV5-4
ASSAGPSGYT
>TRBJ2-3|TRBV5-1
ASSRRGGDTDTQY
>TRBJ2-7|TRBV11-3
ASSPRSGSLGQY
>TRBJ1-2|TRBV29-1
SVVYGRGYT
>TRBJ1-4|TRBV20-1
STQKPTGTTNEKLF
>TRBJ2-6|TRBV5-1
ARSWTSGSPGANVLT
>TRBJ1-1|TRBV7-9
ASSSTAGQRRAF